A few counts support the clone carrying this T cell receptor (beta chain). Its specificity is unknown. The CDR3 length is 16 residues. With 5 bases clipped from V and 3 bases from J, the junction kept 13 bases outside the gene matches. Per the germline V gene, CDR1 is MGHRA and CDR2 is YSYEKL. The authors ran a second PCR of 7 to 11 cycles using a sample-barcoded 5' primer and a J-beta primer mix. TCRdb reprocessed the 5' RACE reads with MiXCR, giving one entry per CDR3 protein. Among 1,300,000 or so distinct CDR3 sequences, approximately 60% were seen once, and the ten largest hold roughly 7%. This sample is part of a study of blood T cells in healthy people across ages. Regarding the study as a whole: Both higher diversity and more naive CD4+ cells marked long-lived donors when set against aged donors. Per million T cells, the diversity of TCR beta decreased roughly linearly as age advanced.

The source is a young man in good health. The sequenced material came from blood. The chain is built from TRBV4-1 and TRBJ2-7, with TRBD2 identical over 7 bases. The CDR3 DNA is TGCGCCAGCAGCGCACAGCGGGGAGAGAGGATCTACGAGCAGTACTTC. Residues: CASSAQRGERIYEQYF.